This TCR beta chain was recovered during a study of blood T cell repertoires in COVID-19. Study context: Donors in the United States, Italy and Spain gave samples during acute or convalescent COVID-19. Nucleic acid was either cDNA or gDNA, and it came from T cells, B-cell-depleted T cells, or PBMCs.

In the study's own analysis: Estimates of nucleated cell counts were drawn from the amplification of reference gene primers. Libraries were prepared by immunoSEQ multiplex PCR; TCRdb keeps only in-frame clonotypes and omits some of them. V and J calls and clone size follow that table, whereas D and trimming were derived from the DNA. The table records 72,000 or so clones, approximately 82% of them present only once. Germline V gene lookup returns CDR1 LGHNA and CDR2 YNFKEQ. Losses at the gene ends were 3 bases for V and 7 bases for J; bases not matched to a gene: 6. The CDR3 extends over 14 amino acids. This clone was seen a few times.

This rearrangement joins TRBV4-2 to TRBJ1-1; 9 bases match TRBD1. Sequenced sample: peripheral blood. The sequence derives from a man older than 75 with active COVID-19. CDR3 nucleotide sequence: TGTGCCAGCAGCCAGGACAGGGGCATGGGTGAAGCTTTCTTT. Protein product: CASSQDRGMGEAFF.